This TCR beta chain was retrieved from a study of shared clonotypes between healthy human individuals. About the research overall: Donor ages ranged 18 to 49 years: a couple of women, a few men. General study findings and limits: A limitation of the genetic and exposure-history diversity represented arose from few donors. Sequencing depth was a factor that was expected to affect clonotype sharing among donors.

Using immunoSEQ multiplex PCR, the repertoire was profiled, and TCRdb retains in-frame clones only, with some absent. Among 400,000 to 550,000 clones listed, about 80% were seen once. Germline lookup yields CDR1 MRHNA and CDR2 SNTAGT. CDR3 length: 13 residues. Trimming took 11 bases from V and 0 from J, leaving 13 bases between them. As regards this clone: Its cognate antigen is unknown. The sample contains more than one DNA sequence encoding this CDR3.

V is TRBV6-4 and J is TRBJ1-1, with unresolved D. The specimen was PBMCs. This TCR came from a woman aged 40 to 55 in good health. Some clones in this sample may be carry-over from other donors' samples. DNA for the CDR3: TGTGCCTCCCGACGGGAGATGAACACTGAAGCTTTCTTT. It specifies CASRREMNTEAFF.